Reported below is one T cell receptor (beta chain). CDR1 and CDR2 from the germline V gene are SNHLY and FYNNEI. The CDR3 extends over 16 amino acids. V gave up 6 bases and J gave up 2 bases; unmatched junction bases: 10. This entry is derived from a study of T cell responses to AZD1222 COVID-19 vaccine. Method: immunoSEQ multiplex PCR; TCRdb's copy keeps in-frame clones and lacks some. The sample has approximately 79,000 clones; roughly 84% are singletons. The V and J genes are TRBV2 and TRBJ2-3; 8 positions match TRBD1. Sequences were derived from peripheral blood, sampled on day 0 of AZD1222 vaccination. This receptor was identified in an adult in good health. The CDR3 DNA is TGTGCCAGCAGGCGTAGACAGGGGCCGAACACAGATACGCAGTATTTT. Amino acids: CASRRRQGPNTDTQYF.